The 19 T cell receptor beta chains below all came from one sample that was sequenced in a study of shared clonotypes between healthy human individuals. Sequencing was performed with immunoSEQ multiplex PCR; in TCRdb, only in-frame clones are kept and a portion is missing. The sample yields around 2.3 million clones, approximately 96% seen once. The source material was naive CD4+ T cells sorted from blood. This sample's subset: CD45RA+ positively selected. These receptors originate from a man younger than 35 in good health.

The CDR3 reads CASSFRQEETQYF. CDR3 nucleotide sequence: TGTGCCAGCAGCTTTCGACAGGAAGAGACCCAGTACTTC. The chain uses TRBV13 and TRBJ2-5; TRBD1 might be the D (6 bases). Germline V lookup: CDR1 PRHDT, CDR2 FYEKMQ (reference sequence). This CDR3 comprises 13 residues. The ends were cut back, 3 bases at V and 3 bases at J, with 8 bases in the middle.

This chain links TRBV18 with TRBJ1-1, with D perhaps TRBD1 (6 bases). The germline gives CDR1 KGHSH, CDR2 LQKENI. CDR3 length: 16 residues. V dropped 5 bases and J dropped 0 bases, with 16 bases sitting between them. Here the CDR3 DNA reads TGTGCCAGCTCAAGCGGACAGCCTAACCTGAACACTGAAGCTTTCTTT. Encoded protein: CASSSGQPNLNTEAFF.

With respect to this clone: This sample also contains other DNA sequences that code for the same CDR3. This sequence joins TRBV10-3 and TRBJ2-7, with D possibly being TRBD1 or TRBD2 (5 bases each). Germline-derived CDR1 and CDR2 are ENHRY and SYGVKD. The CDR3 totals 14 residues. V lost 0 bases to trimming and J lost 2 bases, with 8 bases between them. CDR3 residues: CAISESGTAYEQYF. The DNA for the CDR3 is TGTGCCATCAGTGAGTCGGGGACCGCCTACGAGCAGTACTTC.

The rearrangement uses TRBV6-1 and TRBJ2-1; D gene ambiguous. Germline CDR1 is MNHNS and CDR2 is SASEGT. This CDR3 has 14 amino acids. With 5 bases removed from V and 6 bases from J, the gap between germline ends came to 14 bases. In DNA, the CDR3 is TGTGCCAGCAGTCCTAACCCTTTAAGCAATGAGCAGTTCTTC. Translated, it gives CASSPNPLSNEQFF.

This sequence joins TRBV29-1 and TRBJ2-7; D not resolved. The CDR3 consists of 14 residues. V lost 8 bases to trimming and J lost 2 bases, with 19 bases between them. Germline V lookup: CDR1 SQVTM, CDR2 ANQGSEA. The CDR3 spells CSTIRPTVTYEQYF. CDR3 sequence (DNA): TGCAGCACAATTAGACCGACCGTCACCTACGAGCAGTACTTC.

The chain employs TRBV6-5 and TRBJ2-1, with D unresolved. V lost 5 bases and J lost 11, with 10 bases in between. CDR1 and CDR2 from the germline V gene are MNHEY and SVGAGI. This CDR3 has 11 residues. This chain's CDR3 is CASSGDFKQFF. Here the CDR3 DNA reads TGTGCCAGCAGTGGCGATTTTAAGCAGTTCTTC.

The chain links TRBV6-6 to TRBJ2-7; no firm D call. Germline V lookup: CDR1 MNHNY, CDR2 SVGAGI (reference sequence). V lost 6 bases, J lost 0 bases, and 9 bases lay in between. CDR3 length equals 13 residues. The CDR3 bases are TGTGCCAGCAGGTTACAAAACTCCTACGAGCAGTACTTC. Protein product: CASRLQNSYEQYF.

The V gene is TRBV7-2, the J gene TRBJ2-3; D is possibly TRBD1 (6 bases). This CDR3 comprises 15 residues. The V end was cut by 1 base, the J end by 2 bases, with 10 bases between. Germline lookup yields CDR1 SGHTA and CDR2 FQGNSA. The CDR3 reads CASSLETGSTDTQYF. The CDR3 DNA sequence: TGTGCCAGCAGCTTAGAGACAGGATCCACAGATACGCAGTATTTT.

This clone came up once. The CDR3 here is CASSPIGDTEAFF. The CDR3, as DNA: TGTGCCAGCTCACCGATAGGGGACACTGAAGCTTTCTTT. The chain uses TRBV18 and TRBJ1-1; perhaps TRBD1 as D (5 bases). The CDR3 totals 13 residues. Trimming stripped 3 bases from V and 3 bases from J, with 8 bases between. Germline V gene data show CDR1 as KGHSH and CDR2 as LQKENI.

This sequence joins TRBV6-4 and TRBJ2-3; D possibly corresponds to TRBD1 (5 bases). The V gene's germline CDR1 is MRHNA and CDR2 SNTAGT. The CDR3 is 14 amino acids. V lost 0 bases to trimming and J lost 4 bases, with 8 bases between them. The chain's CDR3 is CASSDSVGADTQYF. The CDR3 DNA reads TGTGCCAGCAGTGACTCGGTAGGGGCAGATACGCAGTATTTT.

This sequence joins TRBV10-3 and TRBJ2-3; the match to TRBD2 covers 7 bases. The V and J ends lost 4 bases and 0 bases, in that order; junction bases with no gene match: 4. Germline assignment: CDR1 ENHRY and CDR2 SYGVKD. This CDR3 spans 15 amino acids. CDR3 sequence: CAISGSAGSTDTQYF. Here the CDR3 DNA reads TGTGCCATCAGTGGTTCAGCGGGGAGCACAGATACGCAGTATTTT.

This clone was picked up one time. This chain links TRBV30 with TRBJ2-7; 10 bases match TRBD1. V trimming: 1 base; J trimming: 3 bases; junction bases outside the gene matches: 6. CDR1 and CDR2 (germline): GTSNPN, SVGIG (reference sequence). The CDR3 is 15 amino acids. The CDR3 protein is CAWSGGRTGGYEQYF. The CDR3 DNA sequence: TGTGCCTGGAGTGGAGGCCGGACAGGGGGCTACGAGCAGTACTTC.

The rearrangement joins TRBV28 to TRBJ1-2; no clear D. V was cut by 7 bases and J by 2 bases, with 8 bases left in between. The CDR3 spans 12 residues. CDR1 and CDR2 (germline): MDHEN, SYDVKM. The CDR3 coding sequence is TGTGCCAGCATTTCAGCGAACTATGGCTACACCTTC. Encoded protein: CASISANYGYTF.

This sequence joins TRBV6-6 and TRBJ2-7; no firm D call. The V end lost 4 bases, the J end lost 5 bases, and 6 bases lay between the germline ends. Germline values: CDR1 MNHNY, CDR2 SVGAGI (reference sequence). The CDR3 runs to 11 residues. As DNA, the CDR3 is TGTGCCAGCAGTTCCGGCAACGAGCAGTACTTC. Its translation is CASSSGNEQYF.

The V call is TRBV5-8, the J call TRBJ2-5, with 12 bases aligning to TRBD2. V shed 0 bases and J 4 bases; nucleotides not matched to a gene: 4. Germline values: CDR1 SGHTS, CDR2 YDEGEE. The CDR3 contains 16 residues. The CDR3 bases are TGTGCCAGCAGCTTGGGGGGACTAGCGGGCGGAGAGACCCAGTACTTC. Amino acids: CASSLGGLAGGETQYF.

The chain combines TRBV30 with TRBJ2-7; D is perhaps TRBD1 or TRBD2 (5 bases each). The germline CDR1 and CDR2 sequences are GTSNPN and SVGIG (reference sequence). V shed 1 base and J shed 5 bases, with 6 bases lying between them. The CDR3 has 11 amino acids. DNA of the CDR3: TGTGCCTGGAGTGGGGACCACGAGCAGTACTTC. Its translation: CAWSGDHEQYF. Drawing the rest from reference TRBV30 and TRBJ2-7, the complete variable domain is SQTIHQWPATLVQPVGSPLSLECTVEGTSNPNLYWYRQAAGRGLQLLFYSVGIGQISSEVPQNLSASRPQDRQFILSSKKLLLSDSGFYLCAWSGDHEQYFGPGTRLTVT.

The rearrangement uses TRBV5-1 and TRBJ1-1, with D possibly matching TRBD1 (5 bases). CDR1 is SGHRS, CDR2 YFSETQ, per germline. Trimming stripped 0 bases from V and 1 base from J, with 10 bases between. This CDR3 is built from 15 residues. CDR3 loop: CASSLGYTGNTEAFF. The CDR3 region has the DNA TGCGCCAGCAGCTTGGGTTATACAGGGAACACTGAAGCTTTCTTT.

This chain joins TRBV27 and TRBJ1-2; the match to TRBD1 covers 7 bases. Per germline, CDR1 MNHEY and CDR2 SMNVEV (reference sequence). Trimming at V came to 2 bases and at J to 0 bases, leaving 9 bases not matched to a gene. This CDR3 spans 17 amino acids. For the CDR3, the DNA is TGTGCCAGCAGTTTAACCTCCACAGGGGAAGCTAACTATGGCTACACCTTC. It codes for CASSLTSTGEANYGYTF.

In its sample, this clone was seen once. This rearrangement joins TRBV28 to TRBJ2-4, with TRBD1 matching 7 bases. Losses at the gene ends were 6 bases for V and 1 base for J; bases not matched to a gene: 3. Germline V CDR1 and CDR2: MDHEN, SYDVKM. This CDR3 region has 14 residues. CDR3 sequence (DNA): TGTGCCAGCAGGCTACAGGGGGCCAAAAACATTCAGTACTTC. Encoded protein: CASRLQGAKNIQYF.